This T cell receptor beta chain was recovered during a study of long-term antiretroviral therapy in people with HIV (dated by TCRdb to 2022 to 2024). Regarding the study in general: The earliest samples were collected approximately a decade before the 2015 WHO recommendation for immediate ART, a period when ART was typically delayed until CD4 counts fell. From 25 to 30 adults with confirmed HIV infection, the cohort provided fewer than 200 cryopreserved PBMC samples, gathered serially across a mean of around 6 years (range 1-12). A retrospective serial study tested whether ART initiation and durable HIV suppression were associated with changes in peripheral blood TRB repertoire composition and diversity. Among the approximately 30 participants with HIV, fewer than twelve were female. No cross-contamination during QIAcube processing was seen in test extractions of a monoclonal T-cell line run alongside around 30 polyclonal samples.

The CDR3 starts with the cysteine, ends with the phenylalanine, and has 15 residues. Only CDR3 DNA is held: 45 bases, read in frame from base 1. The germline V gene specifies SGHAT as CDR1 and FQNNGV as CDR2. The V and J ends are trimmed by 10 bases and 5 bases, leaving 22 bases between them. Note on this clone: Which antigen it targets is not known. Base qualities are not at hand, and no much larger clone is one base apart.

Sequencing of the TRB variable region was done with the immunoSEQ hsTCRB v3.0 assay at survey level resolution. A depth of about 40,000-50,000 T-cell genomes per sample was targeted for TRB sequencing. An Illumina MiSeq with a v3 150-cycle kit was used to sequence the pooled TRB libraries. In the original analysis: Analysis of repertoires was carried out in R inside a reproducible Nextflow workflow spanning QC, data transformation and analysis. LymphoSeq2, an R package for AIRR-Seq data exploration, was used to implement custom analyses. A few samples yielding fewer than 5000 total TRB sequences were excluded, leaving over 150 analyzed HIV repertoires. Among the roughly 200 retained HIV repertoires, more than 55 were collected before ART initiation and 129 after ART initiation. Repertoires were downsampled to 5000 TRB nucleotide sequences, and summary statistics were averaged over 100 downsampling iterations. TRB sequences were retained for analysis only if CDR3 regions of at least seven amino acids were present. Diversity was measured with a Shannon entropy-derived clonality score and the Gini coefficient. In repertoire networks, the top 5000 CDR3 amino acid sequences were linked whenever an edit distance of one separated two sequences. For TRB CDR3 amino acid sequences, GLIPH2 was used to predict antigen specificity groups and MHC restriction. CDR3 amino acid sequences were matched against VDJdb and McPAS-TCR to flag known CMV, EBV, HIV or tissue antigen associations. Pre-ART, post-ART and control groups were compared with Wilcoxon signed-rank tests and Holm-Bonferroni correction. TCRdb holds this immuneACCESS table with in-frame rearrangements only. Some clones are missing; in checked studies, unresolved V genes explain under half, and the rest has no known cause. D and trimming were read from the DNA, whereas the V and J calls and clone size are those reported in that table. The sample records some 20,000 clones, roughly 80% of which are singletons. The ten biggest clones cover roughly 8% of the sample.

Participants were included only if at least one PBMC sample before ART initiation and at least two post-ART samples were available. Treatment was received in the United States of America by all participants with HIV. Before DNA extraction, cryopreserved samples of roughly 1-10 million PBMC were thawed and washed. At the time of the earliest PBMC sample, participants with HIV were aged between roughly 20 and 55 years. Per participant, PBMC samples came from 1-4 timepoints prior to ART initiation and 2-8 timepoints following ART initiation, for a median of 7 samples. Serial HIV viral load, CD4+ T-cell count, ART history and demographic data were obtained for every participant. Genomic DNA was extracted from unsorted PBMC with a Qiagen kit on a QIAcube, with processing performed in batches of 12 samples. Overall study results and their limits: At every time point, the repertoire was dominated by expanded TRB clones first identified before ART initiation, although this dominance fluctuated and, in many PLHIV, declined after ART. Samples dated from the mid-2000s to the late 2010s, and the ART regimens used may be less effective than current ones. Limited PBMC availability meant only the TCR beta chain was sequenced, without alpha chain pairing. HIV repertoires had narrower CDR3 length ranges than controls, and the network structure suggested an antigen-experienced repertoire that shifted only slightly toward naive after ART. Because pre-ART samples had limited cell numbers, unsorted PBMC were profiled rather than sorted CD4+ and CD8+ T cells. ART initiation was associated with a significant increase in TRB diversity, but diversity stayed significantly below transplant donor controls even after long-term ART. Inferences about post-ART repertoire changes were limited because no data were available on ART adherence, viral resistance or therapy changes.

Recombination joined TRBV11-2 with TRBJ2-3, with the D gene not confidently named. Sample: unsorted PBMCs, taken 0.9 years after starting antiretroviral therapy. The receptor was derived from a man between 18 and 29 years old with HIV. For the CDR3, the sequence is CATMTRDIDGDTQYF. The nucleotide sequence is given as TGTGCCACCATGACTCGCGACATTGATGGAGATACGCAGTATTTT.